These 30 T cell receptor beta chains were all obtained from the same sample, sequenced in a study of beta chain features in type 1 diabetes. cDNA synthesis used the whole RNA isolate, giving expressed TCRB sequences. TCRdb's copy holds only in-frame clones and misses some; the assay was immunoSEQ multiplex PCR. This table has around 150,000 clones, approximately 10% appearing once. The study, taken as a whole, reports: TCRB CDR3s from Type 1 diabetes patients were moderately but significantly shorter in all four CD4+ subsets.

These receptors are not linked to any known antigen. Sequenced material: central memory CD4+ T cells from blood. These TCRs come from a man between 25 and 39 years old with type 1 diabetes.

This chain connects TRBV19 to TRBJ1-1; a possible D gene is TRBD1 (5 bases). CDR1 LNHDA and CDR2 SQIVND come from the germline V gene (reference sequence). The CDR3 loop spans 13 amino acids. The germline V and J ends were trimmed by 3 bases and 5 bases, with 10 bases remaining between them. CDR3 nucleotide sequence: TGTGCCAGTAGTATCCAGCAGGGAACTGAAGCTTTCTTT. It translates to CASSIQQGTEAFF.

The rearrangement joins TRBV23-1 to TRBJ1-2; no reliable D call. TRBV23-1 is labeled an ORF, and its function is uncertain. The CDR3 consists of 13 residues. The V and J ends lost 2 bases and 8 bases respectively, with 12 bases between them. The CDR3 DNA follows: TGCGCCAGCAGTCAAGCCAACTTGTCCGGCTACACCTTC. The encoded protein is CASSQANLSGYTF.

The CDR3 bases are TGTGCCACAAAACAGGGAGCAGACACCGGGGAGCTGTTTTTT. The encoded protein is CATKQGADTGELFF. The chain carries TRBV15 and TRBJ2-2; the D gene is possibly TRBD1 (6 bases). Germline CDR1 is LNHNV and CDR2 is YYDKDF (reference sequence). Deletions cut 9 bases from V and 3 bases from J, with 14 bases between. This CDR3 spans 14 amino acids.

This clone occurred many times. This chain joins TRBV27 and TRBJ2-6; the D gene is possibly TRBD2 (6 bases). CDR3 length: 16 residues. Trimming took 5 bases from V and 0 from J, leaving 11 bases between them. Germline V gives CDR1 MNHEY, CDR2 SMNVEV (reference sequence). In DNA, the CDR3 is TGTGCCAGCAGTGGCGGGACGGTCTCTGGGGCCAACGTCCTGACTTTC. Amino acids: CASSGGTVSGANVLTF. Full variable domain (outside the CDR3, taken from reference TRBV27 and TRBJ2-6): EAQVTQNPRYLITVTGKKLTVTCSQNMNHEYMSWYRQDPGLGLRQIYYSMNVEVTDKGDVPEGYKVSRKEKRNFPLILESPSPNQTSLYFCASSGGTVSGANVLTFGAGSRLTVL.

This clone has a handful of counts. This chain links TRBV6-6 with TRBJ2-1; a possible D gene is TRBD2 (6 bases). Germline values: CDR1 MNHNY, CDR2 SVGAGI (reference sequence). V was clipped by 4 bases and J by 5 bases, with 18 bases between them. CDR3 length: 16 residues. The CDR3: CASSSASSGPHNEQFF. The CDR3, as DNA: TGTGCCAGCAGTTCTGCTTCAAGCGGGCCCCACAATGAGCAGTTCTTC.

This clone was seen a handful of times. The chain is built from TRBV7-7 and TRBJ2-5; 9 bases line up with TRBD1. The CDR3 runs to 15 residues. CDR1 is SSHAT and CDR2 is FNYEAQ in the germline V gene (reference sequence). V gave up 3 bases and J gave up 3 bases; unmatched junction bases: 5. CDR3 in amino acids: CASSFRRTGEETQYF. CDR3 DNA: TGTGCCAGCAGCTTTCGAAGGACAGGGGAAGAGACCCAGTACTTC.

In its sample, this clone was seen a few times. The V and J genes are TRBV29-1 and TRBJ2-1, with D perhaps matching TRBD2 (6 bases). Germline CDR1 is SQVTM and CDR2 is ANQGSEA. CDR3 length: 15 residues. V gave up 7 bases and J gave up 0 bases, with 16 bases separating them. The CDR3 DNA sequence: TGCAGCGCGCAGCTAGCGTCAATCTCCTACAATGAGCAGTTCTTC. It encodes CSAQLASISYNEQFF.

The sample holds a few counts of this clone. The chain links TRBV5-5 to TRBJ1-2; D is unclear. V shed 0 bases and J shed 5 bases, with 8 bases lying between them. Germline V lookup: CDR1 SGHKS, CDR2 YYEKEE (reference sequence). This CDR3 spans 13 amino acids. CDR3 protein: CASSLVRDYGYTF. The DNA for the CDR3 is TGTGCCAGCAGCTTGGTGAGGGATTATGGCTACACCTTC.

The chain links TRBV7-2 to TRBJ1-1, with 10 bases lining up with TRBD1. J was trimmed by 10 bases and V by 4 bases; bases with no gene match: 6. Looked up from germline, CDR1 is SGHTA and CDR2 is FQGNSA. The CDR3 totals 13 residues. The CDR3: CASSSGQGLGAFF. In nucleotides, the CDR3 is TGTGCCAGCAGCTCGGGACAGGGGCTTGGAGCTTTCTTT.

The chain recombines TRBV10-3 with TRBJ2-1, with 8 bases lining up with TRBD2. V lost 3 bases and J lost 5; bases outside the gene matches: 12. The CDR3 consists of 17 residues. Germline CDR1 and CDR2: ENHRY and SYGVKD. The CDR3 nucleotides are TGTGCCATCAGTGACGTAGCGGGGCAAATCCGAAACAATGAGCAGTTCTTC. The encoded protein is CAISDVAGQIRNNEQFF.

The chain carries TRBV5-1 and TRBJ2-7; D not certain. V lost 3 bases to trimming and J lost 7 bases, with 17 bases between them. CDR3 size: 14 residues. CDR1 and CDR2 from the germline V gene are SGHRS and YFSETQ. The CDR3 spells CASSSAGFRQEQYF. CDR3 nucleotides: TGCGCCAGCAGCTCTGCCGGGTTCCGTCAAGAGCAGTACTTC.

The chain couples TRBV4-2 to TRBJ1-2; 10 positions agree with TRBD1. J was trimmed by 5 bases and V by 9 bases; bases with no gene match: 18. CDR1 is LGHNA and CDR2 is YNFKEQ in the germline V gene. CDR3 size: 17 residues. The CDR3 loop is CASRKASTGTGVYGYTF. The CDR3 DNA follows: TGTGCCAGTAGAAAAGCATCGACCGGGACAGGGGTTTATGGCTACACCTTC.

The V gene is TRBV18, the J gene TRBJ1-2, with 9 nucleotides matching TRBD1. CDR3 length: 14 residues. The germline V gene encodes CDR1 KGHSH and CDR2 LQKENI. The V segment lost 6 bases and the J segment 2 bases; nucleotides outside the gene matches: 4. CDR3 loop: CASSHGQGNYGYTF. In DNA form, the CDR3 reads TGTGCCAGCTCTCATGGACAGGGGAACTATGGCTACACCTTC. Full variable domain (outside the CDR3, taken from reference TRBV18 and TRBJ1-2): NAGVMQNPRHLVRRRGQEARLRCSPMKGHSHVYWYRQLPEEGLKFMVYLQKENIIDESGMPKERFSAEFPKEGPSILRIQQVVRGDSAAYFCASSHGQGNYGYTFGSGTRLTVV.

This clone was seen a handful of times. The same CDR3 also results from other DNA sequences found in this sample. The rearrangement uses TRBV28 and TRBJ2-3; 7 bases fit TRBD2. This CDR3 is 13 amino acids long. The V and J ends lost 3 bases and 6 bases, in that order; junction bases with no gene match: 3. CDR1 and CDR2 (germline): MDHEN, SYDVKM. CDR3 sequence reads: CASSFGGRDTQYF. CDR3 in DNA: TGTGCCAGCAGTTTCGGGGGGAGGGATACGCAGTATTTT.

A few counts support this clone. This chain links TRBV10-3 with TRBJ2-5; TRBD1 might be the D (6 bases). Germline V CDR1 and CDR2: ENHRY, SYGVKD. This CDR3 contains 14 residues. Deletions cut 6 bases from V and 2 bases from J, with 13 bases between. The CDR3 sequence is CAIRSATGQETQYF. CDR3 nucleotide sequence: TGTGCCATCAGATCCGCGACAGGTCAAGAGACCCAGTACTTC.

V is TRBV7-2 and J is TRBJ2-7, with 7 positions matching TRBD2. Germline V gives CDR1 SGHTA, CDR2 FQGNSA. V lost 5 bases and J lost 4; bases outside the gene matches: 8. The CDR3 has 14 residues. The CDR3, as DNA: TGTGCCAGCAGCCCAGCGGGGCGGGGATACGAGCAGTACTTC. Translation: CASSPAGRGYEQYF. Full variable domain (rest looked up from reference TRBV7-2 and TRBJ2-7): GAGVSQSPSNKVTEKGKDVELRCDPISGHTALYWYRQSLGQGLEFLIYFQGNSAPDKSGLPSDRFSAERTGGSVSTLTIQRTQQEDSAVYLCASSPAGRGYEQYFGPGTRLTVT.

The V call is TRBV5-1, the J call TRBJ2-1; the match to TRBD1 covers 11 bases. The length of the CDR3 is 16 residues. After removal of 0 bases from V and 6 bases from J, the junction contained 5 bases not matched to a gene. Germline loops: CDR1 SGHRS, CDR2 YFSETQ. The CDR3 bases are TGCGCCAGCAGCTTGGGGGACGGGACAGGGGGCAATGAGCAGTTCTTC. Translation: CASSLGDGTGGNEQFF.

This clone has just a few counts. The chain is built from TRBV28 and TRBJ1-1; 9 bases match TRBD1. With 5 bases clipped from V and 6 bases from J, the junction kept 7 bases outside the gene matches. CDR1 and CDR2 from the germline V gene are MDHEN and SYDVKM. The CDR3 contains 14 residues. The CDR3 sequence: CASSRAGQGPEAFF. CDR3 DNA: TGTGCCAGCAGTCGGGCGGGACAGGGACCTGAAGCTTTCTTT.

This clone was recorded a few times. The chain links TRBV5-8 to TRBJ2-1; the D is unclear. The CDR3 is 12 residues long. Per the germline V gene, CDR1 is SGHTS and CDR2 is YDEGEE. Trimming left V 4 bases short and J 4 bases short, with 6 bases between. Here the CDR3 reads CASSESYNEQFF. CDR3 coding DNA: TGTGCCAGCAGCGAGTCGTACAATGAGCAGTTCTTC.

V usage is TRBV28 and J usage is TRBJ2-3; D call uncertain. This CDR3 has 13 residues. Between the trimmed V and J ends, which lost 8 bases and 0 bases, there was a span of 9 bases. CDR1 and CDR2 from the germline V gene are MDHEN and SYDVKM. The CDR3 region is CASSTASTDTQYF. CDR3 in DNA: TGTGCCAGCTCGACTGCCAGCACAGATACGCAGTATTTT.

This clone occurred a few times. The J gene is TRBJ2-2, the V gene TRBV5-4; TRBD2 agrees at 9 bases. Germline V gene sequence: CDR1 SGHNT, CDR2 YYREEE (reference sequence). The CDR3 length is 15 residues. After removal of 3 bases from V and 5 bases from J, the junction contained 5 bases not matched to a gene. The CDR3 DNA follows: TGTGCCAGCAGCTCCCGACTAGCGGCGACCGGGGAGCTGTTTTTT. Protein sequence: CASSSRLAATGELFF. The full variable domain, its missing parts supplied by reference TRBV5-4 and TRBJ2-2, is ETGVTQSPTHLIKTRGQQVTLRCSSQSGHNTVSWYQQALGQGPQFIFQYYREEENGRGNFPPRFSGLQFPNYSSELNVNALELDDSALYLCASSSRLAATGELFFGEGSRLTVL.

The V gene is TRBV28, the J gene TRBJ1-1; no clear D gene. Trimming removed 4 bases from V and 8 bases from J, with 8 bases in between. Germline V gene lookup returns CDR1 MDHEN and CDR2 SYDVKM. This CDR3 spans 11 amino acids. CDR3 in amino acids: CASSSTVEAFF. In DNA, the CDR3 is TGTGCCAGCAGTTCTACAGTAGAAGCTTTCTTT.

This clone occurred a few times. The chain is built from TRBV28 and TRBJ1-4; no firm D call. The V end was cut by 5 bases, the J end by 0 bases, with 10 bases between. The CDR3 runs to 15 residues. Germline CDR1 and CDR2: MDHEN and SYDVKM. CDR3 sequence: CASSAYRATNEKLFF. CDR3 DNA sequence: TGTGCCAGCAGTGCCTACAGAGCAACTAATGAAAAACTGTTTTTT.

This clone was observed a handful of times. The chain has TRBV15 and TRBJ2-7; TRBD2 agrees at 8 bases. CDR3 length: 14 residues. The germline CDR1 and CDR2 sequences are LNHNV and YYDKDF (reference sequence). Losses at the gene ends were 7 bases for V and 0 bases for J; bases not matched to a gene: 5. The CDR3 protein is CATKAGESSYEQYF. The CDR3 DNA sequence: TGTGCCACCAAAGCGGGGGAAAGCTCCTACGAGCAGTACTTC.

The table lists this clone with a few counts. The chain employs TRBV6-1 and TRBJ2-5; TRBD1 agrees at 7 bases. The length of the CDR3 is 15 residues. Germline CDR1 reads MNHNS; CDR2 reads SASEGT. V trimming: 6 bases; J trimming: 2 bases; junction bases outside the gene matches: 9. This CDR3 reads CASRTGTTSQETQYF. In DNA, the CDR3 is TGTGCCAGCAGGACAGGGACCACCTCTCAAGAGACCCAGTACTTC.

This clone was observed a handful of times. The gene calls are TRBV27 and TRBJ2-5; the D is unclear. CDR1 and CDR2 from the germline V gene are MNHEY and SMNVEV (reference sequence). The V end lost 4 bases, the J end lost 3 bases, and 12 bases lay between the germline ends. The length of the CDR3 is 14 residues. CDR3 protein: CASSSEARKETQYF. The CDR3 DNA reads TGTGCCAGCAGTTCCGAGGCGAGAAAAGAGACCCAGTACTTC.

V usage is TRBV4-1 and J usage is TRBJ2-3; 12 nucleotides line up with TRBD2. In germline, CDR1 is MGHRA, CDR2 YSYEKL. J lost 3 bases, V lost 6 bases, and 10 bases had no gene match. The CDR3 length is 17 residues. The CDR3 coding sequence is TGCGCCAGCAGTCGGAGACTAGCGGGAGTTAGGACAGATACGCAGTATTTT. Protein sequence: CASSRRLAGVRTDTQYF.

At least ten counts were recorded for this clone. The CDR3 sequence is CASSEQTGGQPQHF. The CDR3 nucleotides are TGTGCCAGCAGTGAGCAAACAGGGGGCCAGCCCCAGCATTTT. This chain joins TRBV2 and TRBJ1-5, with TRBD1 identical over 9 bases. This CDR3 contains 14 residues. Germline loops: CDR1 SNHLY, CDR2 FYNNEI. V gave up 3 bases and J gave up 7 bases; unmatched junction bases: 4.

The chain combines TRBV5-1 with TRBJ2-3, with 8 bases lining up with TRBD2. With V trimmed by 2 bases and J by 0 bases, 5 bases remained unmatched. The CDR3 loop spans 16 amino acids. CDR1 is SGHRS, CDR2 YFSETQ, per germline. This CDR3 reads CASSLNSGISTDTQYF. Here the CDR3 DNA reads TGCGCCAGCAGCTTAAATAGCGGGATTAGCACAGATACGCAGTATTTT.

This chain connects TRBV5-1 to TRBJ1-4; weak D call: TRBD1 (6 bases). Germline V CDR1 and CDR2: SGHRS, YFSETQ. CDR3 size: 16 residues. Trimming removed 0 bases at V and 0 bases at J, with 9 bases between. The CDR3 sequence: CASSLGTAATNEKLFF. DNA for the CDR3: TGCGCCAGCAGCTTGGGGACAGCTGCAACTAATGAAAAACTGTTTTTT. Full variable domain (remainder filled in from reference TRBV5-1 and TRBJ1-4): KAGVTQTPRYLIKTRGQQVTLSCSPISGHRSVSWYQQTPGQGLQFLFEYFSETQRNKGNFPGRFSGRQFSNSRSEMNVSTLELGDSALYLCASSLGTAATNEKLFFGSGTQLSVL.